This TCR beta chain appears in the sequencing data of a study of blood T cell repertoires in COVID-19. Study in general: There were acute and convalescent COVID-19 samples, and they came from the United States, Italy and Spain.

The ends lost 5 bases at V and 5 bases at J; junction bases unmatched: 10. The CDR3 length is 17 residues. Germline loops: CDR1 SGHTS, CDR2 YDEGEE. Only in-frame clones appear in the TCRdb table, and some are missing; sequencing was by immunoSEQ multiplex PCR. Of 390,000 or so clones in the sample, 86% were seen once. The specimen was peripheral blood. The chain combines TRBV5-8 with TRBJ2-1; 13 nucleotides align to TRBD2. The origin of this receptor is a woman aged 25 to 45 with active or convalescent COVID-19. The CDR3 region is CASSSGLAGASDNEQFF. Written as DNA, the CDR3 is TGTGCCAGCAGTTCCGGACTAGCGGGAGCTTCTGACAATGAGCAGTTCTTC.